A single sample gave rise to the 13 T cell receptor beta chains below, sequenced in a study of cytomegalovirus exposure and HLA in healthy donors (dated by TCRdb to the late 2010s). The method behind the library was the immunoSEQ multiplex PCR assay. In its TCRdb copy, this immuneACCESS table keeps in-frame sequences only and misses some clones. Where compared with another copy, unresolved V genes explain less than half of these, and the others have no known cause. Present in this sample are over 70,000 clones, over 85% of which were seen just once. The ten largest clones capture 3.5% to 4% of the sample. Sequences were obtained from PBMCs. The receptors shown here come from a woman between 18 and 30 years old in good health and CMV-seropositive.

Here the CDR3 DNA reads TGTGCCAGCAGCAAAAGGACAGGGAGCCAGCCCCAGCATTTT. As protein: CASSKRTGSQPQHF. The chain employs TRBV21-1 and TRBJ1-5; the D call of TRBD1 is as the table states it, not checked on the DNA. TRBV21-1 is designated a pseudogene. The CDR3 extends over 14 amino acids.

V and J are TRBV11-2 and TRBJ2-7, with 8 bases lining up with TRBD2. Looked up from germline, CDR1 is SGHAT and CDR2 is FQNNGV. There are 16 residues in the CDR3. V dropped 5 bases and J dropped 1; count of bases not matched to a gene: 10. The CDR3 nucleotides read TGTGCCAGCAGCATCCCGGGGGGGTTACCGTCCTACGAGCAGTACTTC. The encoded protein is CASSIPGGLPSYEQYF.

The chain has TRBV4-1 and TRBJ1-1; D call uncertain. V lost 6 bases and J 1 base, leaving 9 bases between the germline ends. The CDR3 has 13 residues. Germline CDR1 and CDR2: MGHRA and YSYEKL. CDR3 protein: CASRPTGNTEAFF. The CDR3 DNA sequence: TGCGCCAGCAGACCAACGGGGAACACTGAAGCTTTCTTT.

As concerns this clone: Sequence at one end of the junction differs from germline and may be a read error. The rearrangement uses TRBV7-7 and TRBJ2-1; 7 bases align to TRBD2. From germline, CDR1 is SSHAT and CDR2 FNYEAQ (reference sequence). This CDR3 comprises 15 residues. The CDR3 DNA reads TGTGCTAGCAGCCTCACCCCGGCGGGGGTGGATGAGCAGTTCTTC. It yields the protein CASSLTPAGVDEQFF. The whole variable domain, filled in from reference TRBV7-7 and TRBJ2-1, reads GAGVSQSPRYKVTKRGQDVTLRCDPISSHATLYWYQQALGQGPEFLTYFNYEAQPDKSGLPSDRFSAERPEGSISTLTIQRTEQRDSAMYRCASSLTPAGVDEQFFGPGTRLTVL.

CDR3: CASSQDFILTSGVYEQYF. CDR3 coding DNA: TGCGCCAGCAGCCAAGATTTTATTCTGACTAGCGGGGTTTACGAGCAGTACTTC. The chain uses TRBV4-1 and TRBJ2-7; 11 bases match TRBD2. The CDR3 is 18 amino acids. The germline gives CDR1 MGHRA, CDR2 YSYEKL. V dropped 0 bases and J dropped 4; count of bases not matched to a gene: 11.

This rearrangement joins TRBV7-2 to TRBJ1-3; 8 bases agree with TRBD1. V gave up 5 bases and J gave up 4 bases; unmatched junction bases: 16. Germline lookup yields CDR1 SGHTA and CDR2 FQGNSA. The CDR3 extends over 18 amino acids. CDR3 DNA: TGTGCCAGCAGCAGGGAGTCGGGGCAGGGGGCTGTCGGAAACACCATATATTTT. Encoded protein: CASSRESGQGAVGNTIYF. Full variable domain (missing parts from reference TRBV7-2 and TRBJ1-3): GAGVSQSPSNKVTEKGKDVELRCDPISGHTALYWYRQSLGQGLEFLIYFQGNSAPDKSGLPSDRFSAERTGGSVSTLTIQRTQQEDSAVYLCASSRESGQGAVGNTIYFGEGSWLTVV.

The chain has TRBV12-5 and TRBJ1-5; maybe TRBD1 (6 bases). Per germline, CDR1 LGHNT and CDR2 FRNRAP. The CDR3 has 15 amino acids. The V end lost 4 bases, the J end lost 3 bases, and 13 bases lay between the germline ends. The CDR3 nucleotides read TGTGCTAGTGGTTCACTACAGGGATTCAATCAGCCCCAGCATTTT. Its translation: CASGSLQGFNQPQHF.

This sequence joins TRBV18 and TRBJ2-7, with a weak D call TRBD1 (5 bases). Trimming stripped 4 bases from V and 4 bases from J, with 17 bases between. CDR1 KGHSH and CDR2 LQKENI come from the germline V gene. The CDR3 has 15 residues. The CDR3 DNA reads TGTGCCAGCTCACTCTCGACAGCAACGAATTACGAGCAGTACTTC. Its translation is CASSLSTATNYEQYF.

The chain recombines TRBV27 with TRBJ1-4; D may be TRBD1 (6 bases). Looked up from germline, CDR1 is MNHEY and CDR2 is SMNVEV (reference sequence). V lost 6 bases and J 1 base, leaving 12 bases between the germline ends. This CDR3 has 15 amino acids. The CDR3 protein is CASSGNRVTNEKLFF. In DNA, the CDR3 is TGTGCCAGCAGCGGGAACAGGGTAACTAATGAAAAACTGTTTTTT. Filled out from reference TRBV27 and TRBJ1-4, the complete variable domain reads EAQVTQNPRYLITVTGKKLTVTCSQNMNHEYMSWYRQDPGLGLRQIYYSMNVEVTDKGDVPEGYKVSRKEKRNFPLILESPSPNQTSLYFCASSGNRVTNEKLFFGSGTQLSVL.

The rearrangement joins TRBV14 to TRBJ2-1; 8 bases align to TRBD1. The CDR3 sequence is 16 residues long. CDR1 SGHDN and CDR2 FVKESK come from the germline V gene. The trim removed 3 bases at V and 8 bases at J, leaving 12 bases unmatched. The CDR3: CASSHRTGHSFDEQFF. DNA for the CDR3: TGTGCCAGCAGCCATAGGACAGGGCATAGTTTCGATGAGCAGTTCTTC.

This chain connects TRBV6-1 to TRBJ2-7, with D maybe TRBD1 (5 bases). CDR3 length: 15 residues. Germline CDR1 is MNHNS and CDR2 is SASEGT. V lost 2 bases and J lost 5, with 16 bases in between. CDR3 protein: CASSELQGSSHEQYF. The DNA of the CDR3 is TGTGCCAGCAGTGAACTCCAGGGTTCCAGCCACGAGCAGTACTTC.

The chain recombines TRBV28 with TRBJ1-5; TRBD1 matches at 9 bases. The CDR3 is 14 residues long. With V trimmed by 6 bases and J by 7 bases, 7 bases remained unmatched. Germline assignment: CDR1 MDHEN and CDR2 SYDVKM. The DNA for the CDR3 is TGTGCCAGCAGGCAAACCGGGACAGGGCAGCCCCAGCATTTT. Translation: CASRQTGTGQPQHF.

The chain carries TRBV13 and TRBJ2-1; 11 nucleotides match TRBD1. V was clipped by 5 bases and J by 0 bases; unmatched bases: 21. The V gene's germline CDR1 is PRHDT and CDR2 FYEKMQ (reference sequence). The CDR3 is made up of 22 amino acids. The CDR3 reads CASSTRDRGNKIPGSSYNEQFF. CDR3 coding DNA: TGTGCCAGCAGCACGCGGGACAGGGGGAATAAGATTCCGGGGAGCTCCTACAATGAGCAGTTCTTC.